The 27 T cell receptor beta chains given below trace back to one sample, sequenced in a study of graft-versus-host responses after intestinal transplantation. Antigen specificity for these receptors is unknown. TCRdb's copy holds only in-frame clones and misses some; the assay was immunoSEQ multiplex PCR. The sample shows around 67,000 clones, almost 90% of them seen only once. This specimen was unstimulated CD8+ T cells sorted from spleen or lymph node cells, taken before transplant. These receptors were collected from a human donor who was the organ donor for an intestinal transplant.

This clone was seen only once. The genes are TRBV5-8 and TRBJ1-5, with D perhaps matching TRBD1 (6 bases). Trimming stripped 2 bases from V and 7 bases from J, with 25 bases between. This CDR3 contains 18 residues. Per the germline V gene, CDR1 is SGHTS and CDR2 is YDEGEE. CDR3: CASSFRLNRVEVEQPQHF. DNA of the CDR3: TGTGCCAGCAGCTTCCGACTAAACAGGGTCGAGGTAGAACAGCCCCAGCATTTT.

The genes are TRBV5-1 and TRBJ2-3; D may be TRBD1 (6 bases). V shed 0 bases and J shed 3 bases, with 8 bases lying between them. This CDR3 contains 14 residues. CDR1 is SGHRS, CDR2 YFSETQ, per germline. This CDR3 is CASSLGQVTDTQYF. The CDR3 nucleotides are TGCGCCAGCAGCTTGGGACAGGTAACAGATACGCAGTATTTT.

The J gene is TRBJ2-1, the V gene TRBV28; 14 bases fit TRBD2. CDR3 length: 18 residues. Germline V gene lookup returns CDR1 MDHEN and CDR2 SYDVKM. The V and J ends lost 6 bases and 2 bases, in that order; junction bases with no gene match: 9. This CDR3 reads CASRPGLAGGETYNEQFF. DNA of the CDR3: TGTGCCAGCAGGCCTGGACTAGCGGGGGGCGAAACCTACAATGAGCAGTTCTTC.

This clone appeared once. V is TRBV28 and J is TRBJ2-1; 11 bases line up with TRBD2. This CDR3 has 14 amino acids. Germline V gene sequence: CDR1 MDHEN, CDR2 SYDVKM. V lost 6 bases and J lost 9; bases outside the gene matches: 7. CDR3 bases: TGTGCCAGCAGCATACTAGCGGGGGAGGGTGAGCAGTTCTTC. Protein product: CASSILAGEGEQFF.

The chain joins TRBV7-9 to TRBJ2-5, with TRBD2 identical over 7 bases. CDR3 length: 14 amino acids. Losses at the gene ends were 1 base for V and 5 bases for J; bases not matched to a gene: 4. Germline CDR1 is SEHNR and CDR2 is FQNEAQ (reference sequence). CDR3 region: CASSLGDYRETQYF. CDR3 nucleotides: TGTGCCAGCAGCTTAGGGGACTACCGGGAGACCCAGTACTTC.

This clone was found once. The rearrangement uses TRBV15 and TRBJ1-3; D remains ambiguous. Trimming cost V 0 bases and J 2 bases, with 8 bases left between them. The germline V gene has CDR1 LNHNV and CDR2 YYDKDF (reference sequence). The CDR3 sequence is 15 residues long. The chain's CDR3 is CATSRDIAAGNTIYF. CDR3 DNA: TGTGCCACCAGCAGAGATATAGCCGCTGGAAACACCATATATTTT.

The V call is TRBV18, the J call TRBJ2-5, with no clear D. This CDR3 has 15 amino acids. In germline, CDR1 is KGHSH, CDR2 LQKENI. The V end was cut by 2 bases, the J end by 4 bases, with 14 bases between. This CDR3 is CASSPSPLTGETQYF. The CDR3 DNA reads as TGTGCCAGCTCACCAAGCCCTCTCACCGGAGAGACCCAGTACTTC.

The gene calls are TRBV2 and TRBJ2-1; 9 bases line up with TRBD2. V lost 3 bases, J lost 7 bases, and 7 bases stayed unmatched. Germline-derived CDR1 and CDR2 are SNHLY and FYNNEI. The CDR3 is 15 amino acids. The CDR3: CASSDSSGGLNEQFF. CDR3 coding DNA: TGTGCCAGCAGTGATTCGAGCGGGGGGTTGAATGAGCAGTTCTTC.

CDR3 sequence: CAWSGWTGTGEQYV. DNA of the CDR3: TGTGCCTGGAGTGGATGGACAGGGACGGGCGAGCAGTACGTC. The V gene is TRBV30, the J gene TRBJ2-7, with 8 bases lining up with TRBD1. CDR3 length: 14 amino acids. Germline CDR1 is GTSNPN and CDR2 is SVGIG (reference sequence). Unmatched junction bases numbered 8, after V lost 1 base and J lost 6 bases.

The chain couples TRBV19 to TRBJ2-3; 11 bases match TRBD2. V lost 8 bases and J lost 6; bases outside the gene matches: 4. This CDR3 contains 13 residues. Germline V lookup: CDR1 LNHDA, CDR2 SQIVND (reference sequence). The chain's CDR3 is CASGTSGSDTQYF. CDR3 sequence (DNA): TGTGCCAGTGGGACTAGCGGCTCTGATACGCAGTATTTT.

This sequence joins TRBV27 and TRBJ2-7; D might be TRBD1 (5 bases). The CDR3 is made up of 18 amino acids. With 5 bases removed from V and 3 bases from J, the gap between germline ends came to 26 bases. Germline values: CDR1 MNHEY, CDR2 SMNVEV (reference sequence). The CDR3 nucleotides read TGTGCCAGCAGTCCTTCACAGGCCAGCAACGGCCTAAACTACGAGCAGTACGTC. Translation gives CASSPSQASNGLNYEQYV.

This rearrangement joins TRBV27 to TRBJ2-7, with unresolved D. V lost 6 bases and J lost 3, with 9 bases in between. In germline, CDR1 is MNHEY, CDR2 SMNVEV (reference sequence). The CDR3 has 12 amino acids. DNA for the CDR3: TGTGCCAGCAGGGGCAGGTGCTACGAGCAGTACGTC. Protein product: CASRGRCYEQYV.

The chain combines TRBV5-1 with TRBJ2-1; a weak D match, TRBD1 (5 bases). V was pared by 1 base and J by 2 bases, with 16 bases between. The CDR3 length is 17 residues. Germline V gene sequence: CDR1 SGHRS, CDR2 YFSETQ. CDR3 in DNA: TGCGCCAGCAGCTTGTGGGTGGGGCCCGACCCCTACAATGAGCAGTTCTTC. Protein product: CASSLWVGPDPYNEQFF. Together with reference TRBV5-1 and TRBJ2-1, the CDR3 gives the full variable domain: KAGVTQTPRYLIKTRGQQVTLSCSPISGHRSVSWYQQTPGQGLQFLFEYFSETQRNKGNFPGRFSGRQFSNSRSEMNVSTLELGDSALYLCASSLWVGPDPYNEQFFGPGTRLTVL.

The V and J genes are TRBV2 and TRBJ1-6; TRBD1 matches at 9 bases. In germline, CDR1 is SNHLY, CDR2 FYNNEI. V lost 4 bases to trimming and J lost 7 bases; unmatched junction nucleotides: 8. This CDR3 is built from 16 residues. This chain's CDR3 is CASSVGQGFLNSPLHF. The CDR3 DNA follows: TGTGCCAGCAGTGTGGGACAGGGCTTTTTAAATTCACCCCTCCACTTT. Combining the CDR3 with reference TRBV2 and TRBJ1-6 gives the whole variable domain EPEVTQTPSHQVTQMGQEVILRCVPISNHLYFYWYRQILGQKVEFLVSFYNNEISEKSEIFDDQFSVERPDGSNFTLKIRSTKLEDSAMYFCASSVGQGFLNSPLHFGNGTRLTVT.

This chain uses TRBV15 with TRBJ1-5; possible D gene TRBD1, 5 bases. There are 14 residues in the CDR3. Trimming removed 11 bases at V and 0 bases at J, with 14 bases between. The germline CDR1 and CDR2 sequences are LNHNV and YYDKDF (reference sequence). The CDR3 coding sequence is TGTGCCGCCCGGGACGGGGGTAGCAATCAGCCCCAGCATTTT. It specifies CAARDGGSNQPQHF.

The CDR3 loop is CASSARDRVGLSSSQYF. The CDR3 DNA follows: TGTGCCAGCAGTGCCCGGGACAGGGTTGGCCTGTCGTCGAGCCAGTACTTC. The J gene is TRBJ2-5, the V gene TRBV2, with 9 bases that match TRBD1. Germline CDR1 and CDR2: SNHLY and FYNNEI. The CDR3 contains 17 residues. J gave up 10 bases and V 4 bases, and 19 bases lay outside the gene matches. Full variable domain (missing parts from reference TRBV2 and TRBJ2-5): EPEVTQTPSHQVTQMGQEVILRCVPISNHLYFYWYRQILGQKVEFLVSFYNNEISEKSEIFDDQFSVERPDGSNFTLKIRSTKLEDSAMYFCASSARDRVGLSSSQYFGPGTRLLVL.

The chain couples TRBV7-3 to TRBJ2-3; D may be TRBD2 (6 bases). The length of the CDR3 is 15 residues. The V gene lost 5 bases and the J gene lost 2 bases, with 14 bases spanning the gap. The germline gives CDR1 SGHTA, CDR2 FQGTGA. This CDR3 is CASSRSGYSTDTQYF. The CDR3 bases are TGTGCCAGCAGCCGAAGCGGGTACTCCACAGATACGCAGTATTTT.

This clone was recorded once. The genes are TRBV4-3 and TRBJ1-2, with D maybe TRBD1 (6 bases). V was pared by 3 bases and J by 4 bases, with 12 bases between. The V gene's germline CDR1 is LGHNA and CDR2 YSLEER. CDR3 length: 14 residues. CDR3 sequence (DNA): TGCGCCAGCAGCCAGCTAGGGGGGGGCTATGGCTACACCTTC. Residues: CASSQLGGGYGYTF.

CDR3 nucleotide sequence: TGCGCCAGCATGAAGTTGGAGGGTAATCAGCCCCAGCATTTT. Its translation is CASMKLEGNQPQHF. This chain links TRBV23-1 with TRBJ1-5; the D is unclear. TRBV23-1 has ORF status, its function being uncertain. The length of the CDR3 is 14 residues. Trimming removed 7 bases at V and 4 bases at J, with 14 bases between.

CDR3 in DNA: TGTGCCAGCAGCTGGCTAGCGGGGATCGACAATGAGCAGTTCTTC. The encoded protein is CASSWLAGIDNEQFF. V and J are TRBV7-9 and TRBJ2-1, with 9 positions matching TRBD2. The CDR3 is 15 residues long. J gave up 5 bases and V 4 bases, and 6 bases lay outside the gene matches. The V gene's germline CDR1 is SEHNR and CDR2 FQNEAQ (reference sequence).

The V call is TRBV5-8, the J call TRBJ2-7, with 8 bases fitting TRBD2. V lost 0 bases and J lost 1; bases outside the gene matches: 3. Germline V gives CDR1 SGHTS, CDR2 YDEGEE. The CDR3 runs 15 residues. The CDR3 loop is CASSLGTSRSYEQYV. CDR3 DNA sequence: TGTGCCAGCAGCTTGGGGACTAGCCGATCCTACGAGCAGTACGTC.

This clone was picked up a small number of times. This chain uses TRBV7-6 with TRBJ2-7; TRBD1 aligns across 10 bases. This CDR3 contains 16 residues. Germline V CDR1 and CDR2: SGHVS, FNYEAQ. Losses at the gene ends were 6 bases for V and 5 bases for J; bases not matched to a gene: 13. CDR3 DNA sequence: TGTGCCAGCAGGACTACGACAGGGGGCCTTCCTCACGAGCAGTACGTC. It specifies CASRTTTGGLPHEQYV.

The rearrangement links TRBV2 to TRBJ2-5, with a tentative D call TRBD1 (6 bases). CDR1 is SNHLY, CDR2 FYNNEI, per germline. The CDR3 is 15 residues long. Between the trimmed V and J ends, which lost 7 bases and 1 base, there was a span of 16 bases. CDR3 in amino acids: CASTLQGTIQETQYF. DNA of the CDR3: TGTGCCAGCACCCTCCAAGGGACAATCCAAGAGACCCAGTACTTC.

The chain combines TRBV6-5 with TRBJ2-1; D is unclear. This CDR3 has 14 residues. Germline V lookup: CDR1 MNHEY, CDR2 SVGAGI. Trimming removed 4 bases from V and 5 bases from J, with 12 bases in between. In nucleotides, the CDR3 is TGTGCCAGCAGTTTTGTTCGAGAAGACAATGAGCAGTTCTTC. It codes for CASSFVREDNEQFF.

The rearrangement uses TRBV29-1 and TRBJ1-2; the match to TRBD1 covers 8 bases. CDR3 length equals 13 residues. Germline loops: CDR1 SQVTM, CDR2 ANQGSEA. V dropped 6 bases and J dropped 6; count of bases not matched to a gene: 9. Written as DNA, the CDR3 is TGCAGCGTCTCGACCAGACAGGGGAATGGCTACACCTTC. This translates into CSVSTRQGNGYTF.

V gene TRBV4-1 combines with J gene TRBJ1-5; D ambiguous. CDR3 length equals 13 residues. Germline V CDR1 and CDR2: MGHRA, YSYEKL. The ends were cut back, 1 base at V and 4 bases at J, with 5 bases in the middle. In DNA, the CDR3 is TGCGCCAGCAGCCAAGCCAGAAATCAGCCCCAGCATTTT. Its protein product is CASSQARNQPQHF.

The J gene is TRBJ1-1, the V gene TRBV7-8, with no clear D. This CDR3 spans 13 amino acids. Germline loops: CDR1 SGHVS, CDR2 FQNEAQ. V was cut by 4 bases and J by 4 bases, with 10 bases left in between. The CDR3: CASSSGFGTEAFF. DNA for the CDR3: TGTGCCAGCAGCTCCGGGTTTGGCACTGAAGCTTTCTTT.